The 27 T cell receptor beta chains given below trace back to one sample, sequenced in a study of cytomegalovirus exposure and HLA in healthy donors. PCR was performed using 60 Vbeta and 13 Jbeta primers. TCRdb's copy holds only in-frame clones and misses some; the assay was immunoSEQ multiplex PCR. This sample lists around 200,000 clones; its ten largest clones have about 1.1%. The sequencing input was PBMCs. The source is a girl between 2 and 10 years old in good health and CMV-seropositive.

This chain connects TRBV6-5 to TRBJ2-3; D uncertain. CDR3 length: 14 amino acids. Trimming stripped 6 bases from V and 2 bases from J, with 12 bases between. Germline-derived CDR1 and CDR2 are MNHEY and SVGAGI. CDR3 sequence (DNA): TGTGCCAGCAGAGTAAATACAAACACAGATACGCAGTATTTT. This translates into CASRVNTNTDTQYF.

The V and J genes are TRBV5-1 and TRBJ2-1, with D tentatively TRBD1 (5 bases). This CDR3 is 14 amino acids long. Per germline, CDR1 SGHRS and CDR2 YFSETQ. V was cut by 5 bases and J by 4 bases, with 13 bases left in between. CDR3 loop: CASRDIPQYNEQFF. In DNA form, the CDR3 reads TGCGCCAGCAGGGACATCCCCCAATACAATGAGCAGTTCTTC. Full variable domain (missing parts from reference TRBV5-1 and TRBJ2-1): KAGVTQTPRYLIKTRGQQVTLSCSPISGHRSVSWYQQTPGQGLQFLFEYFSETQRNKGNFPGRFSGRQFSNSRSEMNVSTLELGDSALYLCASRDIPQYNEQFFGPGTRLTVL.

A remark on this clone: Mismatch with germline at one junction end may stem from a read error. The chain employs TRBV28 and TRBJ1-4, with 7 bases lining up with TRBD1. There are 11 residues in the CDR3. Germline V lookup: CDR1 MDHEN, CDR2 SYDVKM. For the CDR3, the DNA is TGTGCCAGCAGCCACGGACAGGCGAATATTTTT. Its protein product is CASSHGQANIF.

The chain uses TRBV27 and TRBJ1-1; tentative D call: TRBD1 (5 bases). The ends were cut back, 1 base at V and 6 bases at J, with 9 bases in the middle. The CDR3 loop spans 13 amino acids. Germline values: CDR1 MNHEY, CDR2 SMNVEV (reference sequence). DNA for the CDR3: TGTGCCAGCAGTTTATTGTTCAGGGCTGAAGCTTTCTTT. This translates into CASSLLFRAEAFF.

The chain employs TRBV18 and TRBJ2-1; 11 bases are a match to TRBD1. V was clipped by 5 bases and J by 9 bases; unmatched bases: 12. The CDR3 covers 16 residues. Per germline, CDR1 KGHSH and CDR2 LQKENI. The CDR3 DNA reads as TGTGCCAGCTCATCGGACAGGGGGCGTGTCTTGAGTGAGCAGTTCTTC. Its translation: CASSSDRGRVLSEQFF.

The V and J genes are TRBV2 and TRBJ2-1, with a tentative D call TRBD1 (5 bases). The V end was cut by 0 bases, the J end by 7 bases, with 10 bases between. Germline V lookup: CDR1 SNHLY, CDR2 FYNNEI. This CDR3 comprises 14 residues. The DNA of the CDR3 is TGTGCCAGCAGTGAAGCGCTTAGGGGAAATGAGCAGTTCTTC. It codes for CASSEALRGNEQFF.

V and J are TRBV6-1 and TRBJ2-7; 8 bases line up with TRBD2. The CDR3 consists of 18 residues. V lost 3 bases, J lost 1 base, and 14 bases stayed unmatched. Germline V gene sequence: CDR1 MNHNS, CDR2 SASEGT. The CDR3 reads CASSEDRPRGDRSYEQYF. The CDR3 nucleotides are TGTGCCAGCAGTGAGGACCGCCCGCGGGGGGACCGGTCCTACGAGCAGTACTTC.

This chain links TRBV6-5 with TRBJ1-2; 9 nucleotides line up with TRBD1. The V segment lost 2 bases and the J segment 5 bases; nucleotides outside the gene matches: 6. The CDR3 has 15 residues. Germline assignment: CDR1 MNHEY and CDR2 SVGAGI. CDR3 region: CASSYDRDRVYGYTF. As DNA, the CDR3 is TGTGCCAGCAGTTACGATAGGGACAGGGTGTATGGCTACACCTTC.

V usage is TRBV30 and J usage is TRBJ1-1, with D perhaps TRBD1 (6 bases). Deletions cut 8 bases from V and 4 bases from J, with 8 bases between. Germline CDR1 reads GTSNPN; CDR2 reads SVGIG (reference sequence). This CDR3 region has 10 residues. This CDR3 reads CALGGTEAFF. The CDR3 coding sequence is TGTGCCCTAGGGGGCACTGAAGCTTTCTTT.

V is TRBV2 and J is TRBJ1-2; 10 bases match TRBD1. Losses at the gene ends were 1 base for V and 5 bases for J; bases not matched to a gene: 4. Per germline, CDR1 SNHLY and CDR2 FYNNEI. The length of the CDR3 is 15 residues. CDR3 sequence reads: CASSEEGQGEYGYTF. DNA for the CDR3: TGTGCCAGCAGTGAAGAAGGACAGGGGGAGTATGGCTACACCTTC. The full variable domain, completed using reference TRBV2 and TRBJ1-2, is EPEVTQTPSHQVTQMGQEVILRCVPISNHLYFYWYRQILGQKVEFLVSFYNNEISEKSEIFDDQFSVERPDGSNFTLKIRSTKLEDSAMYFCASSEEGQGEYGYTFGSGTRLTVV.

The chain couples TRBV28 to TRBJ1-1; D gene uncertain. Trimming stripped 4 bases from V and 7 bases from J, with 10 bases between. The germline V gene has CDR1 MDHEN and CDR2 SYDVKM. The CDR3 consists of 12 residues. CDR3 sequence (DNA): TGTGCCAGCAGTTCGGGAGGACTTGAAGCTTTCTTT. Its translation is CASSSGGLEAFF.

This rearrangement joins TRBV10-1 to TRBJ2-2; 8 bases are shared with TRBD1. CDR1 and CDR2 (germline): WNHNN, SYGVQD (reference sequence). Trimming cost V 3 bases and J 5 bases; bases outside gene matches: 5. The CDR3 covers 15 residues. Written as DNA, the CDR3 is TGCGCCAGCAGTGAAAACAGGGGGTCGACCGGGGAGCTGTTTTTT. Translation gives CASSENRGSTGELFF.

The chain links TRBV14 to TRBJ2-1; D is unresolved. Trimming removed 1 base at V and 7 bases at J, with 17 bases between. The CDR3 has 16 residues. The germline gives CDR1 SGHDN, CDR2 FVKESK. The chain's CDR3 is CASSQGPLASRNEQFF. The CDR3, as DNA: TGTGCCAGCAGCCAAGGCCCCCTCGCTAGTAGGAATGAGCAGTTCTTC.

Comments on this clone: The junction and the germline gene differ at one end; a read error may be behind it. Different DNA sequences within this sample yield the same CDR3. The chain combines TRBV27 with TRBJ2-5; no clear D. CDR3 length equals 15 residues. Germline assignment: CDR1 MNHEY and CDR2 SMNVEV (reference sequence). In DNA, the CDR3 is TGTGCCAGCAGTCTATCTCCCGGAGCGAGAGAGACCCAGTACTTC. The encoded protein is CASSLSPGARETQYF.

A word on this clone: Distinct nucleotide sequences in the sample also encode this CDR3. The gene calls are TRBV25-1 and TRBJ1-1; possible D gene TRBD1, 5 bases. CDR3 size: 15 residues. Trimming cost V 2 bases and J 0 bases, with 10 bases left between them. Germline V gene lookup returns CDR1 MGHDK and CDR2 SYGVNS. In DNA, the CDR3 is TGTGCCAGCAGTGAACCGACAGAAATGAACACTGAAGCTTTCTTT. Encoded protein: CASSEPTEMNTEAFF.

The genes are TRBV7-9 and TRBJ1-1; D ambiguous. This CDR3 spans 12 amino acids. Trimming cost V 2 bases and J 6 bases, with 7 bases left between them. Germline V gene sequence: CDR1 SEHNR, CDR2 FQNEAQ (reference sequence). In DNA form, the CDR3 reads TGTGCCAGCAGCTTACTAAACGCTGAAGCTTTCTTT. Protein product: CASSLLNAEAFF. Drawing the rest from reference TRBV7-9 and TRBJ1-1, the complete variable domain is DTGVSQNPRHKITKRGQNVTFRCDPISEHNRLYWYRQTLGQGPEFLTYFQNEAQLEKSRLLSDRFSAERPKGSFSTLEIQRTEQGDSAMYLCASSLLNAEAFFGQGTRLTVV.

This sequence joins TRBV28 and TRBJ1-2; a possible D gene is TRBD1 (5 bases). Germline lookup yields CDR1 MDHEN and CDR2 SYDVKM. CDR3 length: 16 amino acids. V was shortened by 1 base and J by 4 bases, with 16 bases between the two germline ends. CDR3 bases: TGTGCCAGCAGTTTATCCGGCCAGGGAACGAGCTATGGCTACACCTTC. Translating gives CASSLSGQGTSYGYTF.

This chain connects TRBV11-2 to TRBJ1-1, with D hard to call. In germline, CDR1 is SGHAT, CDR2 FQNNGV. CDR3 length: 13 residues. The V end lost 6 bases, the J end lost 3 bases, and 11 bases lay between the germline ends. In nucleotides, the CDR3 is TGTGCCAGCAGGACTTGGGAGGACACTGAAGCTTTCTTT. It codes for CASRTWEDTEAFF.

V and J are TRBV28 and TRBJ1-1; 8 bases agree with TRBD1. The germline V gene encodes CDR1 MDHEN and CDR2 SYDVKM. CDR3 length: 16 residues. V was pared by 6 bases and J by 0 bases, with 9 bases of the junction left unmatched. The CDR3 spells CASSPGQVPMNTEAFF. In DNA form, the CDR3 reads TGTGCCAGCAGCCCGGGACAGGTACCCATGAACACTGAAGCTTTCTTT.

The V call is TRBV5-1, the J call TRBJ2-7, with D possibly being TRBD2 (6 bases). CDR1 is SGHRS and CDR2 is YFSETQ in the germline V gene. This CDR3 is built from 12 residues. Trimming took off 5 bases at V and 2 bases at J, with 8 bases between the two ends. In DNA, the CDR3 is TGCGCCAGCAGGGGGGAGGCCTACGAGCAGTACTTC. Its translation is CASRGEAYEQYF.

The rearrangement uses TRBV5-1 and TRBJ2-7, with 7 nucleotides matching TRBD1. The trim removed 1 base at V and 6 bases at J, leaving 7 bases unmatched. Looked up from germline, CDR1 is SGHRS and CDR2 is YFSETQ. This CDR3 spans 14 amino acids. CDR3 residues: CASSLQGQSSEQYF. For the CDR3, the DNA is TGCGCCAGCAGCTTGCAGGGACAGAGCTCCGAGCAGTACTTC.

Of note for this clone: This sample also contains other DNA sequences that code for the same CDR3. The chain links TRBV6-5 to TRBJ2-3; possible D gene TRBD2, 6 bases. CDR3 length: 15 residues. In germline, CDR1 is MNHEY, CDR2 SVGAGI. The V gene lost 0 bases and the J gene lost 3 bases, with 10 bases spanning the gap. The chain's CDR3 is CASSYSSGVTDTQYF. The CDR3 coding sequence is TGTGCCAGCAGTTACTCATCGGGAGTAACAGATACGCAGTATTTT.

The CDR3 loop reads CASSLGGTGGFHEKLFF. The CDR3 DNA reads as TGTGCCAGCAGCTTAGGAGGCACAGGGGGATTTCATGAAAAACTGTTTTTT. This chain joins TRBV7-9 and TRBJ1-4, with 8 bases fitting TRBD1. Germline CDR1 and CDR2: SEHNR and FQNEAQ (reference sequence). The J segment lost 6 bases and the V segment lost 1 base, leaving 10 bases of the junction unmatched. CDR3 length equals 17 residues.

In the case of this clone: Other DNA sequences from this sample encode an identical CDR3 as well. The chain joins TRBV7-6 to TRBJ2-3; D unresolved. Germline loops: CDR1 SGHVS, CDR2 FNYEAQ. CDR3 length: 12 amino acids. The V gene lost 5 bases and the J gene lost 6 bases, with 9 bases spanning the gap. The chain's CDR3 is CASSPAGDTQYF. CDR3 nucleotides: TGTGCCAGCAGCCCCGCCGGGGATACGCAGTATTTT.

The chain recombines TRBV27 with TRBJ1-2; possible D gene TRBD1, 6 bases. CDR1 MNHEY and CDR2 SMNVEV come from the germline V gene (reference sequence). The CDR3 has 13 amino acids. V was pared by 5 bases and J by 13 bases, with 20 bases between. CDR3 residues: CASSLTGDRIGTF. The CDR3 bases are TGTGCCAGCAGTCTGACAGGAGATCGGATAGGCACCTTC.

The genes are TRBV5-1 and TRBJ2-5, with 9 bases fitting TRBD1. The DNA end is a closer match to TRBJ2-7, so the J assignment may be wrong. CDR3 length equals 15 residues. Germline CDR1 reads SGHRS; CDR2 reads YFSETQ. CDR3 amino acids: CASSFDRGEGYEQYF. Written as DNA, the CDR3 is TGCGCCAGCAGCTTTGACAGGGGGGAGGGATACGAGCAGTACTTC.

The chain has TRBV2 and TRBJ2-7; TRBD1 might be the D (6 bases). Germline V gene data show CDR1 as SNHLY and CDR2 as FYNNEI. The CDR3 is 14 amino acids. Trimming took off 5 bases at V and 3 bases at J, with 14 bases between the two ends. The CDR3 DNA is TGTGCCAGCAGTTGGGGGACATTGGGCTACGAGCAGTACTTC. Protein sequence: CASSWGTLGYEQYF. Complete variable domain (other parts from reference TRBV2 and TRBJ2-7): EPEVTQTPSHQVTQMGQEVILRCVPISNHLYFYWYRQILGQKVEFLVSFYNNEISEKSEIFDDQFSVERPDGSNFTLKIRSTKLEDSAMYFCASSWGTLGYEQYFGPGTRLTVT.